Listed below are T cell receptor beta chains from one sample, sequenced in a study of T cell repertoires in cytomegalovirus infection. TCRdb itself ran the reads through MiXCR, one entry per CDR3 protein. Among 300,000 to 400,000 distinct CDR3 sequences listed, over 7.5% were seen once. Sequencing was done on a sample of PBMCs. These TCRs come from a human donor in good health (CMV status not recorded). Some clones in this sample may be carry-over from other donors' samples. CDR3s include the opening cysteine and the closing phenylalanine or tryptophan. A D gene is named only where the DNA matches it firmly. Clone size is given for some rows only: seen once, a few or many times, or a class if the clone is expanded.

d_gene,v_gene,abundance,j_gene,CDR3nt,CDR3aa
NA,TRBV6-6,NA,TRBJ2-1,TGTGCCACCTTACGGGACGGGGGTTACAATGAGCAGTTCTTC,CATLRDGGYNEQFF
NA,TRBV7-2,many,TRBJ2-1,TGTGCCAGCAGCTCCATGAGCATTCTTAACTTCTACAATGAGCAGTTCTTC,CASSSMSILNFYNEQFF
NA,TRBV11-2,NA,TRBJ2-3,TGTGCCAGCAGCTTATCCGGACTCAGCACAGATACGCAGTATTTT,CASSLSGLSTDTQYF
NA,TRBV12-3/TRBV12-4,few,TRBJ1-3,TGTGCCAGCAGTCCCCCCATATATTTT,CASSPPIYF
TRBD2,TRBV6-6,NA,TRBJ2-1,TGTGCCAGCAGTTACCCCTCCGGGACTAGCGGGGGGGGGAGCTCCTACAATGAGCAGTTCTTC,CASSYPSGTSGGGSSYNEQFF
NA,TRBV19,few,TRBJ2-2,TGTGCCAGTAGTAAGCGGGCAGGGACGAGGAGCGGGGAGCTGTTTTTT,CASSKRAGTRSGELFF
NA,TRBV28,few,TRBJ1-3,TGTGCCAGCAGTTTTTGGACAGACTGGAGCTCTGGAAACACCATATATTTT,CASSFWTDWSSGNTIYF
NA,TRBV27,few,TRBJ2-5,TGTGCCAGCAGAGTTGGGGACGTCGGAAAAGAGACCCAGTACTTC,CASRVGDVGKETQYF
NA,TRBV6-2/TRBV6-3,NA,TRBJ1-1,TGTGCCAGCAGTTACTCGGACATCATGAACACTGAAGCTTTCTTT,CASSYSDIMNTEAFF
TRBD2,TRBV14,NA,TRBJ2-3,TGTGCCAGCAGCCCAAATAGCGGGAGCAGGAGCACAGATACGCAGTATTTT,CASSPNSGSRSTDTQYF